Following are 21 T cell receptor beta chains from one sample sequenced in a study of T cell repertoires in ileal Crohn's disease. TCRdb's copy holds only in-frame clones and misses some; the assay was immunoSEQ multiplex PCR. Here the sample spans 15,000 or so clones, approximately 80% being singletons. The sequencing input was ileal tissue. All receptors derive from an adult with Crohn's disease.

The rearrangement links TRBV7-8 to TRBJ1-1, with D perhaps TRBD1 (5 bases). The germline V gene has CDR1 SGHVS and CDR2 FQNEAQ. This CDR3 region has 17 residues. V was clipped by 0 bases and J by 0 bases, with 14 bases between them. CDR3 residues: CASSLASGGSMNTEAFF. DNA of the CDR3: TGTGCCAGCAGCTTAGCGTCGGGGGGTAGTATGAACACTGAAGCTTTCTTT. The full variable domain, with the rest looked up from reference TRBV7-8 and TRBJ1-1, is GAGVSQSPRYKVAKRGQDVALRCDPISGHVSLFWYQQALGQGPEFLTYFQNEAQLDKSGLPSDRFFAERPEGSVSTLKIQRTQQEDSAVYLCASSLASGGSMNTEAFFGQGTRLTVV.

The chain recombines TRBV4-2 with TRBJ2-3, with 12 positions matching TRBD2. Trimming took 5 bases from V and 4 from J; bases not matched to a gene: 4. The CDR3 is 15 residues long. CDR1 is LGHNA and CDR2 is YNFKEQ in the germline V gene. The CDR3 coding sequence is TGTGCCAGCAGCAAGACTAGCGGGAGTGCAGATACGCAGTATTTT. Translated: CASSKTSGSADTQYF.

This sequence joins TRBV5-1 and TRBJ1-2; tentative D call: TRBD1 (5 bases). V was cut by 4 bases and J by 6 bases, with 16 bases left in between. The CDR3 spans 14 residues. CDR1 and CDR2 (germline): SGHRS, YFSETQ. The CDR3 here is CASSPQTGHDGYTF. As DNA, the CDR3 is TGCGCCAGCAGCCCGCAGACTGGACATGATGGCTACACCTTC. Using reference TRBV5-1 and TRBJ1-2 for the parts outside the CDR3, the full variable domain is KAGVTQTPRYLIKTRGQQVTLSCSPISGHRSVSWYQQTPGQGLQFLFEYFSETQRNKGNFPGRFSGRQFSNSRSEMNVSTLELGDSALYLCASSPQTGHDGYTFGSGTRLTVV.

As concerns this clone: Within the sample, other DNA sequences also encode this same CDR3. The V and J genes are TRBV19 and TRBJ1-6; 8 bases match TRBD1. The CDR3 consists of 12 residues. V lost 8 bases, J lost 7 bases, and 1 base stayed unmatched. Per the germline V gene, CDR1 is LNHDA and CDR2 is SQIVND (reference sequence). CDR3: CASQGANSPLHF. CDR3 coding DNA: TGTGCCAGTCAGGGGGCAAATTCACCCCTCCACTTT.

The chain combines TRBV29-1 with TRBJ1-3, with D tentatively TRBD1 (5 bases). Trimming removed 6 bases at V and 0 bases at J, with 12 bases between. CDR1 is SQVTM, CDR2 ANQGSEA, per germline. The CDR3 sequence is 14 residues long. The CDR3 DNA is TGCAGCGTGGATACAGGCGGCTCTGGAAACACCATATATTTT. Amino acids: CSVDTGGSGNTIYF.

This clone was detected only a few times. This chain joins TRBV5-1 and TRBJ2-7; 8 bases align to TRBD2. After removal of 4 bases from V and 2 bases from J, the junction contained 5 bases not matched to a gene. CDR3 length: 14 amino acids. Germline V gene sequence: CDR1 SGHRS, CDR2 YFSETQ. For the CDR3, the DNA is TGCGCCAGCAGCCCGGGACTAGTGCCCTACGAGCAGTACTTC. Translated: CASSPGLVPYEQYF.

This chain connects TRBV7-2 to TRBJ2-2, with 11 nucleotides matching TRBD2. The length of the CDR3 is 16 residues. Germline CDR1 reads SGHTA; CDR2 reads FQGNSA. V shed 2 bases and J 1 base; nucleotides not matched to a gene: 0. CDR3 sequence: CASSLTSGRNTGELFF. DNA of the CDR3: TGTGCCAGCAGCTTAACTAGCGGGAGGAACACCGGGGAGCTGTTTTTT.

The genes are TRBV7-2 and TRBJ2-1; D is possibly TRBD2 (5 bases). This CDR3 is 15 amino acids long. Germline-derived CDR1 and CDR2 are SGHTA and FQGNSA. V lost 5 bases, J lost 1 base, and 12 bases lay in between. The CDR3 nucleotides read TGTGCCAGCAGCGCGGGCGGAGCATCCTACAATGAGCAGTTCTTC. Protein: CASSAGGASYNEQFF.

CDR3 sequence: CASSRPGLGHEQFF. DNA for the CDR3: TGTGCCAGCAGCCGCCCGGGACTAGGTCATGAGCAGTTCTTC. The chain has TRBV14 and TRBJ2-1; 8 nucleotides align to TRBD2. CDR1 is SGHDN and CDR2 is FVKESK in the germline V gene. V lost 4 bases and J lost 8; bases outside the gene matches: 7. The CDR3 length is 14 residues.

The rearrangement links TRBV7-8 to TRBJ1-2; TRBD1 agrees at 10 bases. Unmatched junction bases numbered 3, after V lost 1 base and J lost 4 bases. Germline CDR1 reads SGHVS; CDR2 reads FQNEAQ. This CDR3 is 15 amino acids long. The CDR3 here is CASSLVDRGSYGYTF. The CDR3 nucleotides read TGTGCCAGCAGCTTAGTGGACAGGGGGTCCTATGGCTACACCTTC.

The chain links TRBV7-9 to TRBJ2-1; the D is unclear. V was pared by 4 bases and J by 5 bases, with 12 bases between. The CDR3 covers 14 residues. From germline, CDR1 is SEHNR and CDR2 FQNEAQ (reference sequence). CDR3 in amino acids: CASSYPGQNNEQFF. CDR3 DNA: TGTGCCAGCAGCTACCCTGGCCAAAACAATGAGCAGTTCTTC.

CDR3 in amino acids: CAREQGANAEAFF. CDR3 sequence (DNA): TGTGCCCGAGAACAGGGGGCCAACGCTGAAGCTTTCTTT. The J gene is TRBJ1-1, the V gene TRBV30; 9 positions match TRBD1. The CDR3 contains 13 residues. The V and J ends lost 8 bases and 6 bases, in that order; junction bases with no gene match: 10. CDR1 and CDR2 (germline): GTSNPN, SVGIG (reference sequence). Using reference TRBV30 and TRBJ1-1 for the parts outside the CDR3, the full variable domain is SQTIHQWPATLVQPVGSPLSLECTVEGTSNPNLYWYRQAAGRGLQLLFYSVGIGQISSEVPQNLSASRPQDRQFILSSKKLLLSDSGFYLCAREQGANAEAFFGQGTRLTVV.

The J gene is TRBJ1-1, the V gene TRBV18; D unclear. The CDR3 sequence is 15 residues long. Deletions cut 0 bases from V and 1 base from J, with 9 bases between. Germline V gene sequence: CDR1 KGHSH, CDR2 LQKENI. The CDR3 is CASSPPWQSNTEAFF. Here the CDR3 DNA reads TGTGCCAGCTCACCACCCTGGCAGTCGAACACTGAAGCTTTCTTT.

This clone was recorded once. The V gene is TRBV4-2, the J gene TRBJ2-7, with D unclear. This CDR3 has 15 amino acids. The V gene lost 0 bases and the J gene lost 0 bases, with 9 bases spanning the gap. CDR1 is LGHNA and CDR2 is YNFKEQ in the germline V gene. CDR3 nucleotide sequence: TGTGCCAGCAGCCAAGAGGGCACACACTCCTACGAGCAGTACTTC. Translated, it gives CASSQEGTHSYEQYF.

The rearrangement uses TRBV6-5 and TRBJ1-2; possible D gene TRBD1, 5 bases. Trimming shortened V by 5 bases and J by 0 bases, and 13 bases separated the two germline ends. The CDR3 spans 15 residues. Germline assignment: CDR1 MNHEY and CDR2 SVGAGI. CDR3 amino acids: CASSKGTGANYGYTF. The CDR3 nucleotides read TGTGCCAGCAGTAAAGGGACTGGAGCTAACTATGGCTACACCTTC.

The gene calls are TRBV11-2 and TRBJ1-6; perhaps TRBD1 as D (5 bases). V gave up 8 bases and J gave up 1 base, with 12 bases separating them. The CDR3 has 15 residues. Per the germline V gene, CDR1 is SGHAT and CDR2 is FQNNGV. This CDR3 reads CASQLQGSYNSPLHF. CDR3 in DNA: TGTGCCAGCCAACTCCAGGGTTCCTATAATTCACCCCTCCACTTT.

CDR3 sequence (DNA): TGCACCAGCAGCCTCTCTGGCGGACTATCCGCCCCACGGGAGACCCAGTACTTC. It translates to CTSSLSGGLSAPRETQYF. The rearrangement links TRBV1 to TRBJ2-5; no check of the table's D call, TRBD2, against the DNA was made. TRBV1 is assigned pseudogene status. This CDR3 contains 18 residues.

The chain links TRBV19 to TRBJ2-1; 9 positions match TRBD2. This CDR3 contains 15 residues. CDR1 and CDR2 (germline): LNHDA, SQIVND (reference sequence). Unmatched junction bases numbered 14, after V lost 8 bases and J lost 9 bases. The CDR3 region is CASLGLAGGPGEQFF. The CDR3 coding sequence is TGTGCCAGTTTAGGGTTGGCGGGGGGGCCTGGTGAGCAGTTCTTC.

The chain employs TRBV27 and TRBJ2-1, with 12 bases fitting TRBD2. V dropped 7 bases and J dropped 7; count of bases not matched to a gene: 11. Looked up from germline, CDR1 is MNHEY and CDR2 is SMNVEV (reference sequence). This CDR3 is 16 amino acids long. CDR3 nucleotide sequence: TGTGCCAGCACTTATCATCGTACTAGCGGGAGGAATGAGCAGTTCTTC. Amino acids: CASTYHRTSGRNEQFF.

About this clone: A far larger clone is a single base away, which makes a read error likely. V gene TRBV5-1 combines with J gene TRBJ1-5, with 7 bases aligning to TRBD1. The CDR3 is made up of 13 amino acids. The germline CDR1 and CDR2 sequences are SGHRS and YFSETQ. The CDR3 nucleotides read TGCGTCAGCAGACAGGGTACGGGTCAGCCCCAGCATTTT. As protein: CVSRQGTGQPQHF.

This chain connects TRBV28 to TRBJ1-6; 7 bases match TRBD1. V gave up 6 bases and J gave up 7 bases; unmatched junction bases: 6. Germline V gene sequence: CDR1 MDHEN, CDR2 SYDVKM. CDR3 length: 14 residues. CDR3 sequence reads: CASRIGQANSPLHF. The CDR3 DNA reads as TGTGCCAGCAGAATCGGACAGGCAAATTCACCCCTCCACTTT.